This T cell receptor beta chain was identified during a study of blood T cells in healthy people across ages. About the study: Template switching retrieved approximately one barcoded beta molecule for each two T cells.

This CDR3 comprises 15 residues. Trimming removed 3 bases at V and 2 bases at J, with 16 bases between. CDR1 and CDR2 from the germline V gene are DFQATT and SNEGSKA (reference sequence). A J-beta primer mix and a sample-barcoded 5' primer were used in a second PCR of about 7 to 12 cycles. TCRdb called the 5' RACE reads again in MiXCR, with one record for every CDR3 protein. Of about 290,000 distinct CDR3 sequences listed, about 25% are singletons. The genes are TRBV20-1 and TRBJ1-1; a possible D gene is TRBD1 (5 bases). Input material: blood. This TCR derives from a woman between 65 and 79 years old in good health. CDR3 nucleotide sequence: TGCAGTGCTAGCTACAATAGGGGCCACAACACTGAAGCTTTCTTT. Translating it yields CSASYNRGHNTEAFF.